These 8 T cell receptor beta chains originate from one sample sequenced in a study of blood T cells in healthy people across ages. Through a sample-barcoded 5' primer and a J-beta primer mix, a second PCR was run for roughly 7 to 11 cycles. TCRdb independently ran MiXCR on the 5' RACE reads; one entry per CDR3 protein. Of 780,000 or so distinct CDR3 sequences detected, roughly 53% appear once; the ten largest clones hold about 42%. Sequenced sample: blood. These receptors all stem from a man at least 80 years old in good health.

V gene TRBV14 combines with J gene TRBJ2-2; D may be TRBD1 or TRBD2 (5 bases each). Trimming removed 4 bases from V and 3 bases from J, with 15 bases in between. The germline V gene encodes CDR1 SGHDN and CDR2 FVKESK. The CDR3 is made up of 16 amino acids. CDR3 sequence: CASSPLDGGDTGELFF. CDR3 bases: TGTGCCAGCAGCCCCCTTGATGGGGGTGACACCGGGGAGCTGTTTTTT.

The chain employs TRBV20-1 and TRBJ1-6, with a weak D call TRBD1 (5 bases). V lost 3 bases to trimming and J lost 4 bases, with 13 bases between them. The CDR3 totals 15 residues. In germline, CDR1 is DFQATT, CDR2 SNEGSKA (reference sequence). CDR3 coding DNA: TGCAGTGCTAGCAGGGAGAGTCGGTATAATTCACCCCTCCACTTT. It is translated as CSASRESRYNSPLHF.

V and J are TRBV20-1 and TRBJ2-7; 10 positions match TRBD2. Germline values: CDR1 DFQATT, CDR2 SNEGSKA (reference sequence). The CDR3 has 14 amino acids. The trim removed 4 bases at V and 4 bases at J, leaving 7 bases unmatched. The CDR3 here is CSANLAGVEYEQYF. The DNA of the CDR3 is TGCAGTGCTAATCTAGCGGGAGTGGAATACGAGCAGTACTTC.

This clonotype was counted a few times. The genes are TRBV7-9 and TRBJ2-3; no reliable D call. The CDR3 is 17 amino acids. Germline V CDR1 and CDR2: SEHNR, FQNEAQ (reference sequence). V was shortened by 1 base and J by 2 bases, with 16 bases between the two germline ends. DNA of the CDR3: TGTGCCAGCAGCTTAGTCCGCCAAAGTCTTACCACAGATACGCAGTATTTT. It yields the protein CASSLVRQSLTTDTQYF.

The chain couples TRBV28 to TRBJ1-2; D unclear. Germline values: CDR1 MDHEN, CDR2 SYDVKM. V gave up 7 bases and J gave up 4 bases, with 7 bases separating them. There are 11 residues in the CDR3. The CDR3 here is CASNSRYGYTF. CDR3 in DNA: TGTGCCAGCAACAGTCGCTATGGCTACACCTTC.

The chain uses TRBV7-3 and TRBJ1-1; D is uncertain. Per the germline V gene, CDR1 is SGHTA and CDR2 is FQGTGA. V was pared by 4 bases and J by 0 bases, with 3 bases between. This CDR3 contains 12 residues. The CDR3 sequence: CASSSMNTEAFF. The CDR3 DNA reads TGTGCCAGCAGCTCCATGAACACTGAAGCTTTCTTT.

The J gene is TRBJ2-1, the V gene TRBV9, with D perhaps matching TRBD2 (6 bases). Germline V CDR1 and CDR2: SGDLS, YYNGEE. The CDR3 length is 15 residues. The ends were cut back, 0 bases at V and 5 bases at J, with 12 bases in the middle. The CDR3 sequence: CASSVEVSGNNEQFF. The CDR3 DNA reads TGTGCCAGCAGCGTAGAGGTTAGCGGAAACAATGAGCAGTTCTTC.

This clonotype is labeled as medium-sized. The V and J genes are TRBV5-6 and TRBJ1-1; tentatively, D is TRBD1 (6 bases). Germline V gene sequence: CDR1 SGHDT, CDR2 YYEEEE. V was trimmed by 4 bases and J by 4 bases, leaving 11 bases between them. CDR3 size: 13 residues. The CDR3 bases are TGTGCCAGCAGCCCTTCGACAGGCACTGAAGCTTTCTTT. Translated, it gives CASSPSTGTEAFF.